Following are 9 T cell receptor beta chains from one sample sequenced in a study of blood T cell repertoires in COVID-19. Libraries were prepared by immunoSEQ multiplex PCR; TCRdb keeps only in-frame clonotypes and omits some of them. The sample lists a few hundred thousand clones, around 92% occurring once. Sequenced input: peripheral blood. The receptors derive from a woman aged 30 to 39 with COVID-19, enrolled during active disease.

The CDR3 loop is CASSEHRGGRNEQYF. In DNA form, the CDR3 reads TGCGCCAGCAGTGAGCACCGGGGGGGCCGGAACGAGCAGTACTTC. The chain uses TRBV10-1 and TRBJ2-7; 8 positions agree with TRBD2. Trimming at V came to 2 bases and at J to 5 bases, leaving 8 bases not matched to a gene. This CDR3 region has 15 residues. Looked up from germline, CDR1 is WNHNN and CDR2 is SYGVQD (reference sequence).

This chain links TRBV27 with TRBJ2-1, with D uncertain. Trimming stripped 2 bases from V and 13 bases from J, with 15 bases between. CDR1 MNHEY and CDR2 SMNVEV come from the germline V gene (reference sequence). The CDR3 sequence is 13 residues long. CDR3 bases: TGTGCCAGCAGTTTAAAGTACGGCGGTGAACAGTTCTTC. Encoded protein: CASSLKYGGEQFF.

The chain employs TRBV7-2 and TRBJ2-1; tentative D call: TRBD2 (5 bases). CDR1 and CDR2 from the germline V gene are SGHTA and FQGNSA. This CDR3 region has 15 residues. The ends were cut back, 7 bases at V and 5 bases at J, with 18 bases in the middle. The CDR3 coding sequence is TGTGCCAGCACCCCCGGACTCAAACCTAACAATGAGCAGTTCTTC. Protein sequence: CASTPGLKPNNEQFF.

CDR3 DNA: TGTGCCAGTACCCCTAACTACTATGGCTACACCTTC. The encoded protein is CASTPNYYGYTF. The V gene is TRBV19, the J gene TRBJ1-2; D not certain. V was pared by 7 bases and J by 3 bases, with 9 bases between. In germline, CDR1 is LNHDA, CDR2 SQIVND (reference sequence). The CDR3 is made up of 12 amino acids.

V is TRBV27 and J is TRBJ1-5; D perhaps matches TRBD1 (6 bases). CDR3 length: 15 amino acids. Trimming took off 6 bases at V and 1 base at J, with 13 bases between the two ends. Germline loops: CDR1 MNHEY, CDR2 SMNVEV (reference sequence). CDR3 amino acids: CASRTMGASNQPQHF. The CDR3 DNA reads TGTGCCAGCAGAACCATGGGGGCGAGCAATCAGCCCCAGCATTTT.

The V gene is TRBV27, the J gene TRBJ1-2; unclear D gene. Germline V gene data show CDR1 as MNHEY and CDR2 as SMNVEV (reference sequence). V lost 2 bases, J lost 8 bases, and 12 bases lay in between. This CDR3 spans 13 amino acids. CDR3 DNA sequence: TGTGCCAGCAGTTTAAATGGAGGGCAAGGCTACACCTTC. It encodes CASSLNGGQGYTF.

This clone is a singleton in its sample. The chain uses TRBV4-1 and TRBJ2-5; 10 bases are a match to TRBD2. Germline CDR1 and CDR2: MGHRA and YSYEKL. The J segment lost 3 bases and the V segment lost 3 bases, leaving 7 bases of the junction unmatched. The CDR3 loop spans 16 amino acids. The CDR3 nucleotides read TGCGCCAGCAGCCAGTATAGCGGGGGGTCCGAAGAGACCCAGTACTTC. It encodes CASSQYSGGSEETQYF.

The CDR3 here is CASSRDRATGNTIYF. The CDR3 nucleotides are TGTGCCAGTAGTAGGGACAGGGCAACTGGAAACACCATATATTTT. The genes are TRBV19 and TRBJ1-3, with TRBD1 matching over 9 bases. Germline V CDR1 and CDR2: LNHDA, SQIVND (reference sequence). This CDR3 contains 15 residues. The J segment lost 2 bases and the V segment lost 4 bases, leaving 3 bases of the junction unmatched.

CDR3 coding DNA: TGTGCCAGCAGTTCGACAGTGAACTATGGCTACACCTTC. It translates to CASSSTVNYGYTF. The chain is built from TRBV12-3 or TRBV12-4 and TRBJ1-2, with D possibly matching TRBD1 (5 bases). Between the trimmed V and J ends, which lost 4 bases and 2 bases, there was a span of 8 bases. The CDR3 extends over 13 amino acids.